A selection of T cell receptor beta chains follows, all from one sample in a study of CD8+ T cells in alopecia areata. Produced via immunoSEQ multiplex PCR; TCRdb's table is partial and in-frame only. The repertoire holds about 190,000 clones, 60% seen once, with approximately 0.7% in the top ten. Specimen: CD4+ T cells sorted from blood, collected at week 4, from a patient treated with tofacitinib. All receptors come from a human donor with alopecia areata. The CDR3 runs from the conserved cysteine through the conserved F or W. Each record gives: J gene, clone size, V gene, D gene, CDR3 DNA, CDR3 protein. A D gene is named only where the DNA matches it firmly. Clone size is stated in some rows and not others, as once, few, many or a class when expanded.

TRBJ2-1 | NA | TRBV5-1 | NA | TGCGCCAGCAGCAGGGACTCCCTCAATGAGCAGTTCTTC | CASSRDSLNEQFF
TRBJ2-3 | NA | TRBV25-1 | NA | TGTGCCAGCAGTGACCGGAGCTATAGCACAGATACGCAGTATTTT | CASSDRSYSTDTQYF
TRBJ2-7 | NA | TRBV30 | NA | TGTGCCTGGAGGGACAGCTACGAGCAGTACTTC | CAWRDSYEQYF
TRBJ1-4 | NA | TRBV29-1 | TRBD1 | TGCAGCGCTCAGGGGGCGGATGAAAAACTGTTTTTT | CSAQGADEKLFF
TRBJ2-7 | few | TRBV25-1 | TRBD1 | TGTGCCAGCAGTGATTCCGGGACAGGCGGTTACGAGCAGTACTTC | CASSDSGTGGYEQYF
TRBJ1-2 | NA | TRBV4-3 | NA | TGCGCCAGCAGCCTCCGGGTTGGGGCGGTGGAGGGCTACACCTTC | CASSLRVGAVEGYTF
TRBJ1-3 | NA | TRBV9 | NA | TGTGCCAGCAGCGCCCGGGACCGAAGCTCTGGAAACACCATATATTTT | CASSARDRSSGNTIYF
TRBJ1-1 | NA | TRBV29-1 | NA | TGCAGCGTTGAAGATCCTAGGGTATTGAACACTGAAGCTTTCTTT | CSVEDPRVLNTEAFF
TRBJ2-7 | few | TRBV29-1 | NA | TGCAGCGTTGAAGATGGTGGAGACTGGGGGCAGTCCTACGAGCAGTACTTC | CSVEDGGDWGQSYEQYF
TRBJ2-3 | few | TRBV30 | TRBD2 | TGTGCCTGGAGTGTACCCTCGACTAGCGGGACAGATACGCAGTATTTT | CAWSVPSTSGTDTQYF
TRBJ2-2 | NA | TRBV29-1 | NA | TGCAGCGTTCTCAGGGGAATGAACACCGGGGAGCTGTTTTTT | CSVLRGMNTGELFF
TRBJ2-3 | NA | TRBV5-1 | NA | TGCGCCAGCAGCGACGGAGAGAGGACAGATACGCAGTATTTT | CASSDGERTDTQYF
TRBJ2-7 | NA | TRBV6-6 | NA | TGTGCCAGCAGTTACTCCAACGAGCAGTACTTC | CASSYSNEQYF
TRBJ1-1 | NA | TRBV11-1 | NA | TGTGCCAGCAGCTTAGTTGCGACACTTAAAGAAGCTTTCTTT | CASSLVATLKEAFF
TRBJ2-3 | NA | TRBV7-2 | NA | TGTGCCAGCAGCTTAGTGAGGACGGTCAGCACAGATACGCAGTATTTT | CASSLVRTVSTDTQYF